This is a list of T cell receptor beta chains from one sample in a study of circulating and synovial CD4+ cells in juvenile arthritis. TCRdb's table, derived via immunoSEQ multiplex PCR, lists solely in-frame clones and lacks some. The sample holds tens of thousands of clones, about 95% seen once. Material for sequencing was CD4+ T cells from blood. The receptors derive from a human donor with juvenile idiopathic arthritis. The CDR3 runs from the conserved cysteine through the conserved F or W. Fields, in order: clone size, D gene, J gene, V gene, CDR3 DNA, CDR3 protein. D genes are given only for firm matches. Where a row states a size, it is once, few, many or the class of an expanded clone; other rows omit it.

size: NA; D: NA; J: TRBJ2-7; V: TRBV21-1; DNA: TGTGCCAGCAAACCGGGACTAGCGGACTACGAGCAGTACTTC; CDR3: CASKPGLADYEQYF
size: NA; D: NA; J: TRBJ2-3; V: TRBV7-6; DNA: TGTGCCAGCAGCTTAGCGGGGGCGTCCCGGGGAGATACGCAGTATTTT; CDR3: CASSLAGASRGDTQYF
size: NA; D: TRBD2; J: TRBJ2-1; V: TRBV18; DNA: TGTGCCAGCTCAACGACTAGCGGGAGTGGGAATGAGCAGTTCTTC; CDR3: CASSTTSGSGNEQFF
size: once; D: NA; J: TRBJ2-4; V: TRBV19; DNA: TGTGCCAGTAGTATTGGTAGAGCCAAAAACATTCAGTACTTC; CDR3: CASSIGRAKNIQYF
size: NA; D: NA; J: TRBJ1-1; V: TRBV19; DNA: TGTGCCAGTAGTTATATAGCTTCACAATACCGGGACAACCGAAACACTGAAGCTTTCTTT; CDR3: CASSYIASQYRDNRNTEAFF
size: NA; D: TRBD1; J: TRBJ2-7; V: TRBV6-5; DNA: TGTGCCAGCAGGGGGACAGGAAGGGTCAACGAGCAGTACTTC; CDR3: CASRGTGRVNEQYF
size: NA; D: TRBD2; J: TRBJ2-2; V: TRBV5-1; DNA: TGCGCCAGCATCATGGTAGCGGGGGCGAACACCGGGGAGCTGTTTTTT; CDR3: CASIMVAGANTGELFF
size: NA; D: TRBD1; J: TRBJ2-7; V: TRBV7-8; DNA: TGTGCCAGCAGCTTAGCGAGGACAGGGGGAAATTACGAGCAGTACTTC; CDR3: CASSLARTGGNYEQYF
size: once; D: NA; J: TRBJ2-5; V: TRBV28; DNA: TGTGCCAGCAGCTACGGGACACGAAACCAAGAGACCCAGTACTTC; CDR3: CASSYGTRNQETQYF
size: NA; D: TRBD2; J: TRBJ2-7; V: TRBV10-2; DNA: TGCGCCAGCGACTTAGCGGGAGGGCCGATACTTTACGAGCAGTACTTC; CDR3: CASDLAGGPILYEQYF
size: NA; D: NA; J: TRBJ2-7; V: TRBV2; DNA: TGTGCCAGCAGCGTACCGAGACAGGCACGAGCCGACGAGCAGTACTTC; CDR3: CASSVPRQARADEQYF
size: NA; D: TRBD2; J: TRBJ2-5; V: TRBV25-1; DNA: TGTGCCAGCAGTGAATATCTCAGCGGGGGGGGGACCCAGTACTTC; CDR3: CASSEYLSGGGTQYF
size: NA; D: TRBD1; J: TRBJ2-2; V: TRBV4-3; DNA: TGCGCCAGCAGCCATCGGACAGGGGCGAACTCGGAGGGTCCGGGGGAGCTGTTTTTT; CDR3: CASSHRTGANSEGPGELFF
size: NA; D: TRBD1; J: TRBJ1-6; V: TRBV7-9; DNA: TGTGCCAGCAGCTTATCCGGGACAGACCCTAATTCACCCCTCCACTTT; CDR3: CASSLSGTDPNSPLHF
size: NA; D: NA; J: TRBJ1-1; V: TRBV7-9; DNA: TGTGCCAGCAGTGGTAGCACTGAAGCTTTCTTT; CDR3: CASSGSTEAFF
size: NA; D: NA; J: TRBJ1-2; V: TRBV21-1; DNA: TGTGCCACCCACCTCGGAGGGGGCGATGGCTACACCTTC; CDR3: CATHLGGGDGYTF
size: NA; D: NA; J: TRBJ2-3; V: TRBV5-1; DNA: TGCGCCAGCAGCCCGCTTCTGACTAGAGACACAGATACGCAGTATTTT; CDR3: CASSPLLTRDTDTQYF
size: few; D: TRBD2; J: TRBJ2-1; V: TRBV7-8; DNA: TGTGCCAGCAGCTCGGGACTAGCGGGGGTCAATGAGCAGTTCTTC; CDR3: CASSSGLAGVNEQFF
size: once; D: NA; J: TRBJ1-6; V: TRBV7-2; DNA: TGTGCCAGCAGCCTCATACCGGGACAAAATAATTCACCCCTCCACTTT; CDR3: CASSLIPGQNNSPLHF
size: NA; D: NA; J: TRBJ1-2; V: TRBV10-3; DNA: TGTGCCATCAGTGACAGGGTTAGTAACAATGGCTACACCTTC; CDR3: CAISDRVSNNGYTF
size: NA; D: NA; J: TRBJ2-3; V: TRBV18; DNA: TGTGCCAGCTCACCATTTACAGGGAGCACAGATACGCAGTATTTT; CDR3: CASSPFTGSTDTQYF
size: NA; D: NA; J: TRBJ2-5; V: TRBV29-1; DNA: TGCAGCGTTAGGAGAGGAGAGACCCAGTACTTC; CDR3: CSVRRGETQYF
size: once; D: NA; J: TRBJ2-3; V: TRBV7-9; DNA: TGTGCCAGCAGCGATCAAACTAGAGGTAGCACAGATACGCAGTATTTT; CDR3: CASSDQTRGSTDTQYF
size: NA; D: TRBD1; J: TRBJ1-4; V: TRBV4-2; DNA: TGTGCCAGCAGCCAAGAACCTCCGGGACAGGGAAATGAAAAACTGTTTTTT; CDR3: CASSQEPPGQGNEKLFF
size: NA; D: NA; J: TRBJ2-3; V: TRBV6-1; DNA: TGTGCCAGCAGTGAACGTAGGGGGCGGGGTATCACAGATACGCAGTATTTT; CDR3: CASSERRGRGITDTQYF
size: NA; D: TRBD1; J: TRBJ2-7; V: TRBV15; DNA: TGTGCCACCAGCAGAGAACAGGGGGCCTACGAGCAGTACTTC; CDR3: CATSREQGAYEQYF
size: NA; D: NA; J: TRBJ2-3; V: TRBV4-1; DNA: TGCGCCAGCAGCCAAGGGACTTTCACAGATACGCAGTATTTT; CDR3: CASSQGTFTDTQYF